Listed below are T cell receptor beta chains from one sample, sequenced in a study of blood T cell repertoires in COVID-19. Sequencing was performed with immunoSEQ multiplex PCR; in TCRdb, only in-frame clones are kept and a portion is missing. The table lists approximately 210,000 clones, roughly four fifths of them singletons, with 3% to 4% in the top ten. Sequenced input: PBMCs or T cells enriched from blood (not recorded which). Every receptor here comes from a woman aged 55-69 years who had recovered from COVID-19. Both conserved end residues are part of each CDR3. The D gene is left open where the match is weak. Clone size is not always given. Where it is, it says once, few, many or a class for expanded clones.

-	-	TRBV11-3	TRBJ2-1	TGTGCCAGCAGCTTTAGTCGGGAAGGTGAGCAGTTCTTC	CASSFSREGEQFF
-	few	TRBV29-1	TRBJ1-3	TGCAGCGGAGGAGCAGGAAACACCATATATTTT	CSGGAGNTIYF
-	-	TRBV6-5	TRBJ2-5	TGTGCCAGCAGTTACCGAGGCAGTCAAGAGACCCAGTACTTC	CASSYRGSQETQYF
TRBD1	-	TRBV5-5	TRBJ1-6	TGTGCCAGCAGCACCCGGGACAGGAACTCACCCCTCCACTTT	CASSTRDRNSPLHF
TRBD1	-	TRBV4-2	TRBJ1-2	TGTGCCAGCAGCGCCCGGGACAGGCCTTCTGTTGGCTACACCTTC	CASSARDRPSVGYTF
-	-	TRBV9	TRBJ1-6	TGTGCCAGCAGCGAGGAGGGTTCACCCCTCCACTTT	CASSEEGSPLHF
TRBD2	-	TRBV6-5	TRBJ2-7	TGTGCCAGCAACCCTAGCGGGGCCTCGTCCTACGAGCAGTACTTC	CASNPSGASSYEQYF
TRBD1	-	TRBV5-4	TRBJ1-2	TGTGCCAGCAGCTTTACAGGGGACTATGGCTACACCTTC	CASSFTGDYGYTF
-	-	TRBV25-1	TRBJ2-3	TGTGCCAGCAGTGTTCGGACAGCCACAGATACGCAGTATTTT	CASSVRTATDTQYF
TRBD2	-	TRBV5-1	TRBJ2-1	TGCGCCAGCAGCTACGCTAGCGGGGACAATGAGCAGTTCTTC	CASSYASGDNEQFF
TRBD1	-	TRBV5-1	TRBJ1-2	TGCGCCAGCAGCTTTCCGGGACAGAGGTCAACTATGGCCACCTTC	CASSFPGQRSTMATF
TRBD1	-	TRBV29-1	TRBJ1-2	TGCAGCGCCCGGACAGGGGGTTATGGCTACACCTTC	CSARTGGYGYTF
-	-	TRBV7-9	TRBJ1-6	TGTGCCAGCAGCTTAAGGAGGGAATCACCCCTCCACTTT	CASSLRRESPLHF
-	-	TRBV7-3	TRBJ1-1	TGTGCCAGCAGCCCCGGGTCTCAGACTGAAGCTTTCTTT	CASSPGSQTEAFF
-	-	TRBV7-9	TRBJ1-1	TGTGCCAGCAGCTTATCGACGGGGGGGACTGAAGCTTTCTTT	CASSLSTGGTEAFF
TRBD1	-	TRBV3-1/TRBV3-2	TRBJ2-5	TGTGCCAGCAGCCAGATTAGGGGGCTAGGGATGCAAGAGACCCAGTACTTC	CASSQIRGLGMQETQYF
-	-	TRBV12-3/TRBV12-4	TRBJ1-2	TGTGCCAGCAGTTTTCAGAACTATGGCTACACCTTC	CASSFQNYGYTF
-	few	TRBV7-8	TRBJ1-6	TGTGCCAGCAGCTTTCCGCAGAATCCCCTCCACTTT	CASSFPQNPLHF
-	-	TRBV6-1	TRBJ2-7	TGTGCCAGCAGTGCCCAGCCTACAAGAATCTCAGGGAACGAGCAGTACTTC	CASSAQPTRISGNEQYF
TRBD2	-	TRBV19	TRBJ2-7	TGTGCCAGTAGTATCGTTAGCGGGTTCTTTTACGAGCAGTACTTC	CASSIVSGFFYEQYF
TRBD2	few	TRBV9	TRBJ2-3	TGTGCCAGCAGCGTAAACCCGGGAGGCTTAGCAGATACGCAGTATTTT	CASSVNPGGLADTQYF
TRBD2	-	TRBV7-8	TRBJ2-3	TGTGCCAGCAGCTCTCATCTAACTAGCGGGGGGCTCACAGATACGCAGTATTTT	CASSSHLTSGGLTDTQYF
-	-	TRBV27	TRBJ1-5	TGTGCCAGCAGTCCCCTGCCGGGAGGTTACAATCAGCCCCAGCATTTT	CASSPLPGGYNQPQHF
TRBD2	-	TRBV6-1	TRBJ2-3	TGTGCCAGCAGTGTCGGGATGACCAGCGGGGCGGGCACAGATACGCAGTATTTT	CASSVGMTSGAGTDTQYF
-	-	TRBV13	TRBJ1-1	TGTGCCAGCAGCCCGCAGGGGCACACTGAAGCTTTCTTT	CASSPQGHTEAFF
-	-	TRBV3-1/TRBV3-2	TRBJ1-1	TGTGCCAGCAGCCAAGGACAGCCGAACACTGAAGCTTTCTTT	CASSQGQPNTEAFF
-	-	TRBV6-5	TRBJ1-6	TGTGCCAGCGACCGGGGAAGTGGCAATTCACCCCTCCACTTT	CASDRGSGNSPLHF
-	-	TRBV24-1	TRBJ1-2	TGTGCCCCGAATCATCAGGGATCCTATGGCTACACCTTC	CAPNHQGSYGYTF
TRBD2	-	TRBV2	TRBJ2-3	TGTGCCAGCAGTGAACCAGCGGGGGGCGATACGCAGTATTTT	CASSEPAGGDTQYF
TRBD1	-	TRBV28	TRBJ1-5	TGTGCCAGCAGTTCGACAGGGACAGGGGTCAATCAGCCCCAGCATTTT	CASSSTGTGVNQPQHF
TRBD2	-	TRBV14	TRBJ2-7	TGTGCCAGCAGCCAAGGGGGGGGGTACTCCTACGAGCAGTACTTC	CASSQGGGYSYEQYF
-	-	TRBV11-2	TRBJ2-2	TGTGCCAGCAGCTTATCCGTGAACACCGGGGAGCTGTTTTTT	CASSLSVNTGELFF
-	-	TRBV11-2	TRBJ2-7	TGTGCCAGCAGCTTAGATGCGGGACGGAACTCCTACGAGCAGTACTTC	CASSLDAGRNSYEQYF
TRBD1	-	TRBV19	TRBJ1-2	TGTGCCAGTAGTCTTAGCCGGGACAGGGGGTTTGGCTACACCTTC	CASSLSRDRGFGYTF
-	-	TRBV7-2	TRBJ2-5	TGTGCCAGCTCGCCGGTACAGGGAAGTGAGAAGACCCAGTACTTC	CASSPVQGSEKTQYF
TRBD1	-	TRBV5-4	TRBJ2-1	TGTGCCAGCAGCCGCTTGGGACAGGGGCTGAATGAGCAGTTCTTC	CASSRLGQGLNEQFF
-	-	TRBV7-2	TRBJ1-5	TGTGCCAGCAGCTTAGATCCCGTTCCCAATCAGCCCCAGCATTTT	CASSLDPVPNQPQHF
-	-	TRBV2	TRBJ2-1	TGTGCCAGCAGTGTACTCCGTTACAATGAGCAGTTCTTC	CASSVLRYNEQFF
-	-	TRBV10-3	TRBJ2-5	TGTGCCATCAGTGTCCGGGAGAAAGAGACCCAGTACTTC	CAISVREKETQYF
-	-	TRBV10-3	TRBJ1-4	TGTGCCACCAACCCCGGGAGCCCCGAAAAACTGTTTTTT	CATNPGSPEKLFF
-	-	TRBV4-1	TRBJ1-4	TGCGCCAGCAGCCAAGGGATACTACTTGAAAAACTGTTTTTT	CASSQGILLEKLFF
-	-	TRBV7-6	TRBJ1-3	TGTGCCAGCAGCTTACCTGCGGGGAATCCCTCTGGAAACACCATATATTTT	CASSLPAGNPSGNTIYF
-	-	TRBV25-1	TRBJ1-6	TGTGCCAGCAGTGAAATGCGAGGGTATAATTCACCCCTCCACTTT	CASSEMRGYNSPLHF
-	-	TRBV6-5	TRBJ1-6	TGTGCCAGCAGAGAGAGGGACTATAATTCACCCCTCCACTTT	CASRERDYNSPLHF
-	-	TRBV29-1	TRBJ2-4	TGCAGCGTCCAGGGTCCTCTAGCCAAAAACATTCAGTACTTC	CSVQGPLAKNIQYF
-	-	TRBV6-4	TRBJ1-2	TGTGCCAGCACGCCGCGAGGGGGGGAAGGTCTGGGCTATGGCTACACCTTC	CASTPRGGEGLGYGYTF
-	-	TRBV5-4	TRBJ1-1	TGTGCCAGCAGCTTGGCTGGGGGCGCGGGCTCGGCTTTCTTT	CASSLAGGAGSAFF
TRBD1	-	TRBV18	TRBJ1-2	TGTGCCAGCTCACCAGGGGACAGATCAGACTATGGCTACACCTTC	CASSPGDRSDYGYTF
TRBD2	-	TRBV3-1/TRBV3-2	TRBJ2-7	TGTGCCAGCAGCCCCCCGGGGGAGGGAGGGTACGAGCAGTACTTC	CASSPPGEGGYEQYF
TRBD1	once	TRBV10-3	TRBJ1-5	TGTGCCATCAGTGACTCGACAGGGGGCTATAGCAATCAGCCCCAGCATTTT	CAISDSTGGYSNQPQHF
-	-	TRBV18	TRBJ1-3	TGTGCCAGCTCACCCAAAGAATCTACTAGGGGAAACACCATATATTTT	CASSPKESTRGNTIYF